The 19 T cell receptor beta chains below were found in one sample sequenced in a study of molecular identifiers for immune sequencing clone quantification. Using its own MiXCR run on the PCR reads, TCRdb lists one record per CDR3 protein. The sample has some 590,000 distinct CDR3 sequences; 25% are singletons. The sample comprised naive CD8+ T cells from blood, with Jurkat cell RNA spiked in. Subset of the sample: FACS-sorted CD8+CD4-CCR7+CD45RA+ naive T cells. The receptors stem from a human donor in good health. Some libraries in this study had Jurkat cell RNA spiked in.

At least ten counts were recorded for this clonotype. The genes are TRBV12-3 or TRBV12-4 and TRBJ1-1; TRBD1 might be the D (6 bases). V was clipped by 5 bases and J by 1 base, with 14 bases between them. The CDR3 totals 15 residues. CDR3 nucleotides: TGTGCCAGCAGTACCCCCGACAGGAGGAACACTGAAGCTTTCTTT. Its protein product is CASSTPDRRNTEAFF.

This clonotype was counted a few times. The V and J genes are TRBV27 and TRBJ1-2; 10 bases match TRBD1. CDR1 is MNHEY, CDR2 SMNVEV, per germline (reference sequence). With V trimmed by 2 bases and J by 6 bases, 12 bases remained unmatched. This CDR3 is built from 17 residues. CDR3 bases: TGTGCCAGCAGTTTAGCCTGGAGGACAGGGGGAGAAAATGGCTACACCTTC. This encodes CASSLAWRTGGENGYTF.

The sample holds many counts of this clonotype. The chain uses TRBV14 and TRBJ2-7; 7 bases line up with TRBD1. The CDR3 runs to 13 residues. J lost 9 bases, V lost 4 bases, and 9 bases had no gene match. Per germline, CDR1 SGHDN and CDR2 FVKESK. CDR3 nucleotides: TGTGCCAGCAGCCCACCCGGACAGGCAGGGCAGTACTTC. This translates into CASSPPGQAGQYF.

The gene calls are TRBV29-1 and TRBJ2-7; tentatively, D is TRBD2 (5 bases). This CDR3 has 16 residues. Germline assignment: CDR1 SQVTM and CDR2 ANQGSEA. V lost 4 bases, J lost 0 bases, and 19 bases lay in between. The CDR3 DNA is TGCAGCGTTGTTCGTCTCGCTAGGGAGAGCTCCTACGAGCAGTACTTC. Its protein is CSVVRLARESSYEQYF.

As to this clonotype: With a much larger clone just one base away, this may be a read error. The chain combines TRBV6-6 with TRBJ2-3; D unresolved. The tail of the sequence fits TRBJ1-5 better, so the J call may be wrong. CDR3 length: 15 amino acids. Germline V gene data show CDR1 as MNHNY and CDR2 as SVGAGI (reference sequence). In nucleotides, the CDR3 is TGTGCCAGCAGTTACGTGAGCCCTACCACAGATACGCAGCATTTT. Its translation: CASSYVSPTTDTQHF.

In its sample, this clonotype was seen many times. V is TRBV30 and J is TRBJ1-1; D unclear. In germline, CDR1 is GTSNPN, CDR2 SVGIG (reference sequence). Trimming cost V 0 bases and J 0 bases, with 5 bases left between them. The CDR3 covers 13 residues. The CDR3 sequence: CAWSVFLNTEAFF. The CDR3 nucleotides read TGTGCCTGGAGTGTATTCCTGAACACTGAAGCTTTCTTT.

The CDR3 reads CASSLRTGINTEAFF. As DNA, the CDR3 is TGTGCCAGCAGTTTGCGGACAGGGATAAACACTGAAGCTTTCTTT. The chain links TRBV28 to TRBJ1-1, with 8 bases matching TRBD1. The CDR3 consists of 15 residues. Trimming at V came to 3 bases and at J to 2 bases, leaving 5 bases not matched to a gene. In germline, CDR1 is MDHEN, CDR2 SYDVKM.

Notes on this clonotype: One base away lies a much larger clone, so this may be a sequencing read error. This chain connects TRBV6-1 to TRBJ2-7; D is undetermined. This CDR3 comprises 14 residues. The V gene's germline CDR1 is MNHNS and CDR2 SASEGT. Trimming shortened V by 6 bases and J by 4 bases, and 16 bases separated the two germline ends. The CDR3 sequence: CASSPASLGYEQYF. As DNA, the CDR3 is TGTGCCAGCAGCCCCGCTAGTCTGGGGTACGAGCAGTACTTC.

This clonotype was counted many times. The chain recombines TRBV10-2 with TRBJ1-5; D uncertain. The CDR3 is 15 amino acids. CDR1 is WSHSY and CDR2 is SAAADI in the germline V gene. The ends were cut back, 2 bases at V and 4 bases at J, with 12 bases in the middle. CDR3 loop: CASSETGPINQPQHF. In DNA form, the CDR3 reads TGCGCCAGCAGTGAGACCGGACCGATTAATCAGCCCCAGCATTTT.

Many counts were recorded for this clonotype. In DNA form, the CDR3 reads TGTGCCAGCAGCTTAGGTGTAGGCATGAACACTGAAGCTTTCTTT. Translation gives CASSLGVGMNTEAFF. The rearrangement links TRBV11-2 to TRBJ1-1; D is uncertain. The CDR3 has 15 residues. The germline CDR1 and CDR2 sequences are SGHAT and FQNNGV. V was pared by 1 base and J by 0 bases, with 9 bases between. Variable domain in full (rest from reference TRBV11-2 and TRBJ1-1): EAGVAQSPRYKIIEKRQSVAFWCNPISGHATLYWYQQILGQGPKLLIQFQNNGVVDDSQLPKDRFSAERLKGVDSTLKIQPAKLEDSAVYLCASSLGVGMNTEAFFGQGTRLTVV.

The V gene is TRBV30, the J gene TRBJ1-4; D may be TRBD1 (6 bases). There are 17 residues in the CDR3. Between the trimmed V and J ends, which lost 6 bases and 0 bases, there was a span of 20 bases. Germline CDR1 and CDR2: GTSNPN and SVGIG (reference sequence). The CDR3 bases are TGTGCCTGCCGGGGCAGGGGAAGTATTGCAACTAATGAAAAACTGTTTTTT. Encoded protein: CACRGRGSIATNEKLFF.

There are a few counts of this clonotype. A clone one base away is much larger, so this may be a read error. The chain employs TRBV4-1 and TRBJ1-3, with D perhaps TRBD1 (6 bases). The length of the CDR3 is 16 residues. The V gene lost 8 bases and the J gene lost 4 bases, with 21 bases spanning the gap. Germline assignment: CDR1 MGHRA and CDR2 YSYEKL. CDR3 sequence reads: CASCPRTEEDGNTIYF. CDR3 bases: TGCGCCAGCTGTCCCCGGACAGAGGAGGACGGAAACACCATATATTTT.

A single count supports this clonotype. This may come from a read error, since a much larger clone is one base off. CDR3 residues: CASSSGHSYACNQPQHF. CDR3 DNA: TGTGCCAGCAGTTCCGGACATTCGTATGCTTGCAATCAGCCCCAGCATTTT. V is TRBV12-3 or TRBV12-4 and J is TRBJ1-5, with a tentative D call TRBD1 (5 bases). V shed 4 bases and J shed 2 bases, with 18 bases lying between them. CDR3 length equals 17 residues.

This clonotype came up many times. The J gene is TRBJ2-3, the V gene TRBV7-9, with D possibly matching TRBD2 (6 bases). This CDR3 contains 17 residues. V was pared by 3 bases and J by 0 bases, with 16 bases between. Germline-derived CDR1 and CDR2 are SEHNR and FQNEAQ (reference sequence). CDR3 nucleotides: TGTGCCAGCAGCTTGGAGCAGGTAGCGGAGAGCACAGATACGCAGTATTTT. The encoded protein is CASSLEQVAESTDTQYF.

There are many counts of this clonotype. The V call is TRBV3-1, the J call TRBJ2-6, with 7 bases identical to TRBD2. With 0 bases clipped from V and 3 bases from J, the junction kept 11 bases outside the gene matches. This CDR3 is built from 19 residues. Germline CDR1 is LGHDT and CDR2 is YNNKEL (reference sequence). CDR3 DNA: TGTGCCAGCAGCCAAGAGGCTGGCGGGAGCGTTCGTGGGGCCAACGTCCTGACTTTC. Its translation is CASSQEAGGSVRGANVLTF.

This chain links TRBV9 with TRBJ2-7; 10 positions match TRBD2. The V segment lost 2 bases and the J segment 3 bases; nucleotides outside the gene matches: 8. The CDR3 contains 16 residues. CDR1 and CDR2 from the germline V gene are SGDLS and YYNGEE. The CDR3 bases are TGTGCCAGCAGCGTCGATGATAGCGGGGGGATCTACGAGCAGTACTTC. Translating gives CASSVDDSGGIYEQYF.

This clonotype was seen many times. V is TRBV28 and J is TRBJ2-6; 8 bases map to TRBD1. The V and J ends lost 6 bases and 4 bases, in that order; junction bases with no gene match: 5. The CDR3 is 15 residues long. Germline CDR1 is MDHEN and CDR2 is SYDVKM. The CDR3 spells CASSPGGVGANVLTF. CDR3 bases: TGTGCCAGCAGCCCAGGGGGCGTAGGGGCCAACGTCCTGACTTTC.

In regard to this clonotype: Germline is not matched at one junction end, which may reflect a read error. The chain links TRBV20-1 to TRBJ2-7; 7 bases align to TRBD2. From germline, CDR1 is DFQATT and CDR2 SNEGSKA (reference sequence). CDR3 length: 12 amino acids. The CDR3 sequence is CSAEEGGHEQCF. The CDR3 nucleotides are TGCAGTGCAGAAGAGGGAGGGCACGAGCAGTGCTTC.

In regard to this clonotype: It may be a read error: a sequence one base away is much more abundant. This chain connects TRBV30 to TRBJ2-3; either TRBD1 or TRBD2 may supply D (5 bases each). CDR1 is GTSNPN and CDR2 is SVGIG in the germline V gene (reference sequence). This CDR3 region has 13 residues. V was trimmed by 5 bases and J by 0 bases, leaving 9 bases between them. The chain's CDR3 is CAWWDLSTDTQYF. The CDR3 DNA follows: TGTGCCTGGTGGGACCTTAGCACAGATACGCAGTATTTT.